The entry below gives a single T cell receptor beta chain sequence along with its context. The analysis combined second doses at about 4 or about 12 weeks. Profiled with immunoSEQ multiplex PCR; TCRdb holds only in-frame clones, not every one. The sample lists roughly 95,000 clones; roughly 92% were seen once. This sample was taken from a study of T cell responses to AZD1222 COVID-19 vaccine. The V segment lost 5 bases and the J segment 8 bases; nucleotides outside the gene matches: 5. This CDR3 has 12 residues. Germline lookup yields CDR1 MDHEN and CDR2 SYDVKM. The sequencing used peripheral blood, collected 28 days after the second AZD1222 dose. The chain uses TRBV28 and TRBJ1-2; 7 nucleotides align to TRBD1. The clonotype originates from an adult who received the AZD1222 COVID-19 vaccine. The CDR3 spells CASSPTGLGYTF. The CDR3, as DNA: TGTGCCAGCAGTCCGACAGGGTTGGGCTACACCTTC.